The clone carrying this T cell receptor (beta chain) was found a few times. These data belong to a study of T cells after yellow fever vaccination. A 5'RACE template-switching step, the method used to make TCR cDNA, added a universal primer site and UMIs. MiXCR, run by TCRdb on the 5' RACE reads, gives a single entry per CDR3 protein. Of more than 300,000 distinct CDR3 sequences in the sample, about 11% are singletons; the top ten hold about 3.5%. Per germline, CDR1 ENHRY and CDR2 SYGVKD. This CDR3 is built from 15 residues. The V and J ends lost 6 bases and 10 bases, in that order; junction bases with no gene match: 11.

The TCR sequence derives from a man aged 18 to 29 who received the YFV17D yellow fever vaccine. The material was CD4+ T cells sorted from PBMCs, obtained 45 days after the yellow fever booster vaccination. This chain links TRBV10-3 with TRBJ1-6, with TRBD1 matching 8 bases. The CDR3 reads CAIRPQGAISSPLHF. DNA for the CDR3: TGTGCCATCAGGCCTCAGGGGGCGATAAGCTCACCCCTCCACTTT.